The 9 T cell receptor beta chains below come from one sample, sequenced in a study of CD8 T cells in Susac syndrome. It was with random hexamers that about 0.45 to 1 ug RNA was reverse transcribed. TCRdb re-derived calls from the immunoSEQ multiplex PCR reads in MiXCR, one entry per CDR3 protein. Of around 280,000 distinct CDR3 sequences in the sample, about 88% were seen once. What was sequenced was CD8+ T cells from PBMCs. The receptors were gathered from a human donor with multiple sclerosis.

The chain joins TRBV29-1 to TRBJ1-2; D perhaps matches TRBD1 (6 bases). CDR3 length equals 12 residues. Germline V gene sequence: CDR1 SQVTM, CDR2 ANQGSEA. Trimming stripped 2 bases from V and 4 bases from J, with 8 bases between. The CDR3 loop reads CSVESRGYGYTF. CDR3 coding DNA: TGCAGCGTTGAATCCAGGGGCTATGGCTACACCTTC.

Points on this clonotype: One end of the junction does not line up with germline, which may come from a read error. The chain carries TRBV7-9 and TRBJ2-7; TRBD1 aligns across 11 bases. This CDR3 comprises 15 residues. CDR1 is SEHNR, CDR2 FQNEAQ, per germline (reference sequence). The CDR3 sequence is CVSSLTGTGGYEQYF. The CDR3 DNA sequence: TGTGTCAGCAGCCTCACCGGGACAGGGGGGTACGAGCAGTACTTC. The full variable domain, in which reference TRBV7-9 and TRBJ2-7 provide the parts outside the CDR3, is DTGVSQNPRHKITKRGQNVTFRCDPISEHNRLYWYRQTLGQGPEFLTYFQNEAQLEKSRLLSDRFSAERPKGSFSTLEIQRTEQGDSAMYLCVSSLTGTGGYEQYFGPGTRLTVT.

The chain carries TRBV5-1 and TRBJ2-2, with D perhaps TRBD1 or TRBD2 (5 bases each). Germline V gives CDR1 SGHRS, CDR2 YFSETQ. The CDR3 length is 14 residues. Trimming stripped 9 bases from V and 6 bases from J, with 18 bases between. DNA of the CDR3: TGCGCCATCGGCCGGGACGGGCCTGCCGGGGAGCTGTTTTTT. This translates into CAIGRDGPAGELFF.

This chain's CDR3 is CASSLTTASTDTQYF. Written as DNA, the CDR3 is TGTGCCAGCAGCTTGACGACAGCTTCGACAGATACGCAGTATTTT. The V and J genes are TRBV7-3 and TRBJ2-3; D is possibly TRBD1 (5 bases). V lost 3 bases, J lost 3 bases, and 13 bases lay in between. CDR1 and CDR2 from the germline V gene are SGHTA and FQGTGA. CDR3 size: 15 residues.

The chain is built from TRBV27 and TRBJ2-1; the D gene is possibly TRBD1 (5 bases). Trimming took off 5 bases at V and 6 bases at J, with 20 bases between the two ends. Germline CDR1 MNHEY, CDR2 SMNVEV (reference sequence). The CDR3 covers 16 residues. CDR3 in amino acids: CASSPIDSLSSNEQFF. CDR3 DNA sequence: TGTGCCAGCAGTCCGATCGACAGCCTTAGTTCCAATGAGCAGTTCTTC.

In its sample, this clonotype was seen once. In nucleotides, the CDR3 is TGTGCCAGCAGCTTTGGCGATTTGGCAAATCAGCCCCAGCATTTT. It yields the protein CASSFGDLANQPQHF. This sequence joins TRBV5-5 and TRBJ1-5; no clear D. Germline-derived CDR1 and CDR2 are SGHKS and YYEKEE (reference sequence). V was pared by 2 bases and J by 4 bases, with 13 bases between. The CDR3 sequence is 15 residues long.

V and J are TRBV5-6 and TRBJ1-2, with 7 bases fitting TRBD1. The CDR3 contains 14 residues. Germline V CDR1 and CDR2: SGHDT, YYEEEE. Unmatched junction bases numbered 10, after V lost 9 bases and J lost 2 bases. The DNA for the CDR3 is TGTGCCACGGGAGGCTGGGACAGCAACTATGGCTACACCTTC. It encodes CATGGWDSNYGYTF.

The chain uses TRBV4-1 and TRBJ1-5, with 7 bases matching TRBD1. The junction had 6 bases not matched to a gene; V was cut back by 5 bases and J by 5 bases. The CDR3 loop spans 14 amino acids. Germline assignment: CDR1 MGHRA and CDR2 YSYEKL. The DNA for the CDR3 is TGCGCCAGCAGCTCCGGGACAGAGGATCAGCCCCAGCATTTT. Translation gives CASSSGTEDQPQHF.

The chain carries TRBV28 and TRBJ1-2; unclear D gene. Germline V gene lookup returns CDR1 MDHEN and CDR2 SYDVKM. The CDR3 is 13 residues long. V was clipped by 6 bases and J by 0 bases, with 8 bases between them. The CDR3 region has the DNA TGTGCCAGCAGGCAGGTGTCTAACTATGGCTACACCTTC. The encoded protein is CASRQVSNYGYTF.